Listed here are 8 T cell receptor beta chains from one sample, sequenced in a study of cytomegalovirus exposure and HLA in healthy donors (dated by TCRdb to about 2017). Receptor amplification or capture employed the immunoSEQ multiplex PCR assay. A mixture of 60 forward primers for TCR Vbeta segments and 13 reverse primers for TCR Jbeta segments was used in the multiplex PCR. TCRdb limited this immuneACCESS table to in-frame rearrangements with V and J called. A share of clones is missing; checked studies link under half to unresolved V genes, and the rest is unexplained. This sample has roughly 100,000 clones in its table, and about 80% of those were observed once. The top ten clonotypes cover roughly 2% of the sample. Specimen: PBMCs. Source of these receptors: a man in his forties in good health and CMV-seronegative.

The J gene is TRBJ1-2, the V gene TRBV19, with a weak D call TRBD1 (6 bases). Germline V gene lookup returns CDR1 LNHDA and CDR2 SQIVND (reference sequence). The V end lost 4 bases, the J end lost 2 bases, and 17 bases lay between the germline ends. This CDR3 has 16 residues. CDR3: CASSTRARGENYGYTF. The CDR3 coding sequence is TGTGCCAGTAGTACCAGGGCCAGGGGAGAGAACTATGGCTACACCTTC.

The V gene is TRBV28, the J gene TRBJ1-5; the D gene is possibly TRBD1 (6 bases). V gave up 8 bases and J gave up 2 bases, with 13 bases separating them. Germline V gene sequence: CDR1 MDHEN, CDR2 SYDVKM. CDR3 size: 14 residues. The CDR3 loop reads CASAQGFGNQPQHF. The CDR3 DNA is TGTGCCAGCGCCCAGGGGTTTGGCAATCAGCCCCAGCATTTT.

A few counts support this clone. V is TRBV6-5 and J is TRBJ1-1, with D perhaps matching TRBD1 (5 bases). V lost 6 bases and J lost 6, with 8 bases in between. Germline-derived CDR1 and CDR2 are MNHEY and SVGAGI. The CDR3 has 11 residues. The CDR3 region is CASSQGPEAFF. CDR3 bases: TGTGCCAGCAGCCAGGGCCCTGAAGCTTTCTTT.

The sample holds one count of this clone. This chain joins TRBV5-4 and TRBJ2-1; 11 nucleotides line up with TRBD2. Germline values: CDR1 SGHNT, CDR2 YYREEE (reference sequence). Losses at the gene ends were 0 bases for V and 2 bases for J; bases not matched to a gene: 1. The CDR3 covers 16 residues. This CDR3 reads CASSLGLAGTYNEQFF. CDR3 nucleotide sequence: TGTGCCAGCAGCTTGGGACTAGCGGGGACCTACAATGAGCAGTTCTTC.

This clone has just a few counts. The V gene is TRBV2, the J gene TRBJ1-4; 8 bases map to TRBD1. Trimming took 7 bases from V and 4 from J; bases not matched to a gene: 5. CDR3 length equals 14 residues. Germline loops: CDR1 SNHLY, CDR2 FYNNEI. For the CDR3, the DNA is TGTGCCAGCACCCGACAGGGGATTAATGAAAAACTGTTTTTT. The encoded protein is CASTRQGINEKLFF.

The V call is TRBV6-5, the J call TRBJ1-2; 9 bases line up with TRBD1. Germline V gene data show CDR1 as MNHEY and CDR2 as SVGAGI. Losses at the gene ends were 7 bases for V and 4 bases for J; bases not matched to a gene: 7. This CDR3 is built from 14 residues. In nucleotides, the CDR3 is TGTGCCAGCACCAGACAGGGGGGAGTCTATGGCTACACCTTC. Residues: CASTRQGGVYGYTF.

This rearrangement joins TRBV25-1 to TRBJ2-3; 8 bases align to TRBD2. V trimming: 6 bases; J trimming: 5 bases; junction bases outside the gene matches: 13. The CDR3 sequence is 16 residues long. Germline CDR1 MGHDK, CDR2 SYGVNS. The CDR3 reads CASSRRVAGGIDTQYF. CDR3 nucleotides: TGTGCCAGCAGCCGTCGTGTCGCGGGAGGAATAGATACGCAGTATTTT.

This clone was seen only a few times. J is TRBJ2-6 and V is TRBV5-4; 8 bases are a match to TRBD1. The CDR3 spans 16 residues. V gave up 2 bases and J gave up 9 bases; unmatched junction bases: 10. Germline loops: CDR1 SGHNT, CDR2 YYREEE (reference sequence). The CDR3 loop reads CASSFTGGNSGNVLTF. The CDR3 nucleotides read TGTGCCAGCAGCTTCACAGGGGGAAACTCGGGCAACGTCCTGACTTTC.